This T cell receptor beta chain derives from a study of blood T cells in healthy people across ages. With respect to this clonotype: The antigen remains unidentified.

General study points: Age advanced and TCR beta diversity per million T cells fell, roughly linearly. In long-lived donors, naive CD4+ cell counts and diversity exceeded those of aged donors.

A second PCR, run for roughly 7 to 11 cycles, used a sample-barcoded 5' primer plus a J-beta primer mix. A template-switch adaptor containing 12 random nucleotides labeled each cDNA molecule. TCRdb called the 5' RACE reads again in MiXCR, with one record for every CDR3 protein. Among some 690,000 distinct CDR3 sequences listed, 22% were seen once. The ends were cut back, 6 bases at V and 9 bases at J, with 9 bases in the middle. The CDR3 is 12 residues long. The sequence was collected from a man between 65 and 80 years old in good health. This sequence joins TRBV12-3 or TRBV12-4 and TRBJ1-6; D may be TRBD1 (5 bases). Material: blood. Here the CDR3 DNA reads TGTGCCAGCAGGGCAGGGATTTCACCCCTCCACTTT. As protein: CASRAGISPLHF.